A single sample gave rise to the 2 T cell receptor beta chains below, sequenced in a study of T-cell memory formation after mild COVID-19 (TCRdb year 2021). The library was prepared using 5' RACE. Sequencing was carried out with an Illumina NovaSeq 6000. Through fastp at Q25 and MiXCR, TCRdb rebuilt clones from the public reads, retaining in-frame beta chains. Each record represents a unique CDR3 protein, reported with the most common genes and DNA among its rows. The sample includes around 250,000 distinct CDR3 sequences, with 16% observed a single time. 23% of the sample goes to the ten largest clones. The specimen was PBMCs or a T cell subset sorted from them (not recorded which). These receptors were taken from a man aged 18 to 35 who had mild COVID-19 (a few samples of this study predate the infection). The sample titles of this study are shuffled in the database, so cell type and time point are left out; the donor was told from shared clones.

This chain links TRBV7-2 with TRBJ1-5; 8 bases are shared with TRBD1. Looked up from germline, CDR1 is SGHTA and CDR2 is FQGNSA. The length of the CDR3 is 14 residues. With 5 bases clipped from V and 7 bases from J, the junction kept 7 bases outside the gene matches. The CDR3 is CASSARQGSQPQHF. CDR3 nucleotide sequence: TGTGCCAGCAGCGCCAGACAGGGGTCCCAGCCCCAGCATTTT.

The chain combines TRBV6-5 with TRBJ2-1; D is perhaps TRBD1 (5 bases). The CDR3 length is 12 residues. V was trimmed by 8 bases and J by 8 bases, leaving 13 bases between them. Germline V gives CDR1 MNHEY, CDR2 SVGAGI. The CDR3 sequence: CASENPGYEQFF. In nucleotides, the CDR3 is TGTGCCAGCGAAAACCCAGGGTATGAGCAGTTCTTC.